This TCR beta chain was retrieved from a study of OX40 agonist ivuxolimab in advanced cancers. The assay was immunoSEQ multiplex PCR, and TCRdb's table has in-frame clones only and misses some. This table holds about 45,000 clones, around 88% found once. Sample: CD4+ or CD8+ T cells sorted from blood, taken in a trial of the OX40 agonist ivuxolimab. The TCR comes from an adult with an advanced solid tumor such as melanoma, head and neck, liver or kidney cancer.

CDR3 DNA sequence: TGTGCCAGCAGTTATTCACCTACCGGGACAAGATATGGCTACACCTTC. The encoded protein is CASSYSPTGTRYGYTF. The chain employs TRBV6-6 and TRBJ1-2; D is perhaps TRBD1 (6 bases). This CDR3 has 16 amino acids. Germline CDR1 is MNHNY and CDR2 is SVGAGI (reference sequence). Trimming removed 3 bases from V and 5 bases from J, with 19 bases in between.